Each of the 24 T cell receptor beta chains below was sequenced from the same sample in a study of cytomegalovirus exposure and HLA in healthy donors (dated by TCRdb to the late 2010s). Library prep was done by the immunoSEQ multiplex PCR assay. For the multiplex PCR, a mixture combining 60 forward primers for TCR Vbeta segments and 13 reverse primers for TCR Jbeta segments was used. The clones in this table, taken by TCRdb from immuneACCESS, are in-frame only. Not every clone is retained; where verified, under half of the shortfall comes from an unresolved V gene, and the cause of the rest is unknown. This sample lists more than 60,000 clones; about four fifths were detected once. The ten most abundant clones make up roughly 4.7% of the sample. Sequenced: PBMCs. The receptor source for this set is a woman in her 30s in good health and CMV-seronegative.

The V gene is TRBV7-9, the J gene TRBJ2-2; D not resolved. The CDR3 length is 13 residues. The V end was cut by 4 bases, the J end by 7 bases, with 10 bases between. The germline V gene encodes CDR1 SEHNR and CDR2 FQNEAQ (reference sequence). Written as DNA, the CDR3 is TGTGCCAGCAGCTCGCCTAAGCTCGGGGAGCTGTTTTTT. This gives the protein CASSSPKLGELFF. The full variable domain, rest sourced from reference TRBV7-9 and TRBJ2-2, is DTGVSQNPRHKITKRGQNVTFRCDPISEHNRLYWYRQTLGQGPEFLTYFQNEAQLEKSRLLSDRFSAERPKGSFSTLEIQRTEQGDSAMYLCASSSPKLGELFFGEGSRLTVL.

This sequence joins TRBV30 and TRBJ1-5; 12 bases match TRBD1. Germline CDR1 GTSNPN, CDR2 SVGIG (reference sequence). Losses at the gene ends were 5 bases for V and 6 bases for J; bases not matched to a gene: 8. There are 15 residues in the CDR3. The CDR3 sequence: CAWERDRGPGQPQHF. The CDR3, as DNA: TGTGCCTGGGAAAGGGACAGGGGGCCGGGTCAGCCCCAGCATTTT.

The V call is TRBV5-1, the J call TRBJ2-2; tentatively, D is TRBD2 (7 bases). The CDR3 has 14 amino acids. V was clipped by 6 bases and J by 4 bases, with 13 bases between them. CDR1 is SGHRS, CDR2 YFSETQ, per germline. CDR3 amino acids: CASTPRGATGELFF. As DNA, the CDR3 is TGCGCCAGCACCCCCCGGGGGGCCACCGGGGAGCTGTTTTTT.

The rearrangement links TRBV6-6 to TRBJ2-2; 9 bases fit TRBD1. The V segment lost 8 bases and the J segment 5 bases; nucleotides outside the gene matches: 9. From germline, CDR1 is MNHNY and CDR2 SVGAGI (reference sequence). The CDR3 runs 15 residues. The CDR3 protein is CASRRDRASTGELFF. The CDR3 DNA follows: TGTGCCAGCCGCAGGGACAGGGCGTCTACCGGGGAGCTGTTTTTT.

The chain couples TRBV6-7 to TRBJ2-3, with 10 bases lining up with TRBD2. TRBV6-7 is reported as an ORF; its role is uncertain. J gave up 6 bases and V 0 bases, and 12 bases lay outside the gene matches. The CDR3 extends over 18 amino acids. The CDR3 sequence: CASSYSASGSPPGDTQYF. CDR3 nucleotides: TGTGCCAGCAGTTACTCAGCTAGCGGGAGCCCCCCCGGGGATACGCAGTATTTT.

J is TRBJ1-4 and V is TRBV29-1, with D possibly being TRBD1 (5 bases). CDR1 and CDR2 (germline): SQVTM, ANQGSEA. V lost 0 bases, J lost 8 bases, and 10 bases lay in between. The CDR3 length is 13 residues. The CDR3 reads CSVEDHQGEKLFF. The CDR3, as DNA: TGCAGCGTTGAAGATCATCAGGGCGAAAAACTGTTTTTT.

In its sample, this clone was seen once. The chain links TRBV6-5 to TRBJ2-5; the match to TRBD2 covers 9 bases. Germline V gene sequence: CDR1 MNHEY, CDR2 SVGAGI. V was pared by 7 bases and J by 4 bases, with 10 bases of the junction left unmatched. The CDR3 runs 15 residues. CDR3 amino acids: CASTLKREVIETQYF. CDR3 DNA sequence: TGTGCCAGCACCCTAAAGCGGGAGGTGATAGAGACCCAGTACTTC.

This clone has more than one count but fewer than ten. This sample includes further DNA sequences coding for the same CDR3. The V and J genes are TRBV7-8 and TRBJ1-3; TRBD1 is a possible D gene (5 bases). Trimming removed 5 bases at V and 0 bases at J, with 11 bases between. Germline loops: CDR1 SGHVS, CDR2 FQNEAQ. This CDR3 contains 15 residues. As DNA, the CDR3 is TGTGCCAGCAGCCTCGCGACAGACTCTGGAAACACCATATATTTT. Amino acids: CASSLATDSGNTIYF.

V usage is TRBV25-1 and J usage is TRBJ1-2; the D gene is possibly TRBD1 (5 bases). Per the germline V gene, CDR1 is MGHDK and CDR2 is SYGVNS. With 1 base removed from V and 5 bases from J, the gap between germline ends came to 11 bases. The CDR3 runs to 14 residues. CDR3 amino acids: CASSELGRGYGYTF. The CDR3 region has the DNA TGTGCCAGCAGTGAATTAGGGAGGGGTTATGGCTACACCTTC.

The chain's CDR3 is CASSSLGEMRSQSYTF. The DNA of the CDR3 is TGCGCCAGCAGCTCCCTCGGGGAGATGAGGAGCCAGAGCTACACCTTC. J is TRBJ1-2 and V is TRBV5-1; no clear D. Trimming shortened V by 3 bases and J by 9 bases, and 24 bases separated the two germline ends. Germline values: CDR1 SGHRS, CDR2 YFSETQ. The CDR3 covers 16 residues.

The gene calls are TRBV6-1 and TRBJ1-5, with a possible D match to TRBD1 (6 bases). The germline CDR1 and CDR2 sequences are MNHNS and SASEGT. The CDR3 is made up of 14 amino acids. V lost 6 bases and J lost 2, with 11 bases in between. The CDR3 nucleotides are TGTGCCAGCAGGAACAGGGTCGGCAATCAGCCCCAGCATTTT. The encoded protein is CASRNRVGNQPQHF.

The chain recombines TRBV6-5 with TRBJ1-1; 8 bases agree with TRBD1. The germline gives CDR1 MNHEY, CDR2 SVGAGI. This CDR3 is 14 amino acids long. Trimming took 6 bases from V and 4 from J; bases not matched to a gene: 7. The CDR3 nucleotides read TGTGCCAGCAGCCCAAACACAGGGGGCACTGAAGCTTTCTTT. Translated: CASSPNTGGTEAFF.

This clone appeared a few times. The chain employs TRBV29-1 and TRBJ1-1; 9 bases line up with TRBD1. CDR3 size: 12 residues. Germline V gene data show CDR1 as SQVTM and CDR2 as ANQGSEA. After removal of 5 bases from V and 3 bases from J, the junction contained 1 base not matched to a gene. In DNA form, the CDR3 reads TGCAGCGTTCGGACAGGGGACACTGAAGCTTTCTTT. As protein: CSVRTGDTEAFF. Full variable domain (outside the CDR3, taken from reference TRBV29-1 and TRBJ1-1): SAVISQKPSRDICQRGTSLTIQCQVDSQVTMMFWYRQQPGQSLTLIATANQGSEATYESGFVIDKFPISRPNLTFSTLTVSNMSPEDSSIYLCSVRTGDTEAFFGQGTRLTVV.

As concerns this clone: The CDR3 does not end in the conserved phenylalanine or tryptophan, so this is likely a read error. The chain employs TRBV6-5 and TRBJ1-5; TRBD1 matches 9 bases. V lost 5 bases, J lost 3 bases, and 5 bases stayed unmatched. CDR3 size: 15 residues. Germline CDR1 reads MNHEY; CDR2 reads SVGAGI. Here the CDR3 reads CASSGGQGPNQPQHV. As DNA, the CDR3 is TGTGCCAGCAGTGGAGGACAGGGGCCCAATCAGCCCCAGCATGTT.

In this sample, this clone turned up a few times. This chain links TRBV4-3 with TRBJ1-2; TRBD1 agrees at 7 bases. Germline values: CDR1 LGHNA, CDR2 YSLEER. J was trimmed by 5 bases and V by 2 bases; bases with no gene match: 20. The CDR3 sequence is 19 residues long. The CDR3 region is CASSQFSERNFQGGYGYTF. CDR3 DNA: TGCGCCAGCAGCCAATTTTCCGAGCGAAATTTCCAGGGGGGATATGGCTACACCTTC.

V usage is TRBV29-1 and J usage is TRBJ1-2, with 7 bases fitting TRBD1. The CDR3 is 12 amino acids. Germline CDR1 is SQVTM and CDR2 is ANQGSEA. The V segment lost 6 bases and the J segment 7 bases; nucleotides outside the gene matches: 8. CDR3 in amino acids: CSVGQGDSGYTF. CDR3 in DNA: TGCAGCGTAGGGCAGGGGGATTCTGGCTACACCTTC.

This chain joins TRBV15 and TRBJ2-5; D perhaps matches TRBD2 (5 bases). V shed 8 bases and J shed 1 base, with 8 bases lying between them. Germline CDR1 is LNHNV and CDR2 is YYDKDF (reference sequence). The CDR3 covers 12 residues. CDR3 coding DNA: TGTGCCACCTCGGGGATCCAAGAGACCCAGTACTTC. It specifies CATSGIQETQYF.

The chain links TRBV25-1 to TRBJ1-5, with D tentatively TRBD1 (5 bases). The CDR3 spans 13 residues. From germline, CDR1 is MGHDK and CDR2 SYGVNS. V was pared by 2 bases and J by 5 bases, with 7 bases between. CDR3 nucleotides: TGTGCCAGCAGTGAACAGGGCGATCAGCCCCAGCATTTT. Encoded protein: CASSEQGDQPQHF.

The chain employs TRBV29-1 and TRBJ2-1; weak D call: TRBD1 (6 bases). V lost 2 bases and J 6 bases, leaving 11 bases between the germline ends. This CDR3 contains 13 residues. The germline CDR1 and CDR2 sequences are SQVTM and ANQGSEA. CDR3 sequence (DNA): TGCAGCGTTGAACCGGACAGAGGCAATGAGCAGTTCTTC. This translates into CSVEPDRGNEQFF.

The chain links TRBV29-1 to TRBJ1-2, with D possibly matching TRBD1 (6 bases). The CDR3 is 16 amino acids. The V end was cut by 0 bases, the J end by 3 bases, with 17 bases between. The germline gives CDR1 SQVTM, CDR2 ANQGSEA. DNA for the CDR3: TGCAGCGTTGAAGACCGTCGGGTAGGGGGTGACTATGGCTACACCTTC. Amino acid sequence: CSVEDRRVGGDYGYTF.

The chain joins TRBV6-5 to TRBJ1-5; D is undetermined. The CDR3 length is 14 residues. V was cut by 7 bases and J by 0 bases, with 10 bases left in between. Germline V gene data show CDR1 as MNHEY and CDR2 as SVGAGI. The CDR3, as DNA: TGTGCCAGCAAGATCGATAGTAGCAATCAGCCCCAGCATTTT. Its translation is CASKIDSSNQPQHF.

The rearrangement uses TRBV6-5 and TRBJ2-1, with TRBD2 identical over 8 bases. Looked up from germline, CDR1 is MNHEY and CDR2 is SVGAGI. Trimming at V came to 2 bases and at J to 4 bases, leaving 4 bases not matched to a gene. The CDR3 has 15 amino acids. As DNA, the CDR3 is TGTGCCAGCAGTTACCGGGGGGGAGATTACAATGAGCAGTTCTTC. It encodes CASSYRGGDYNEQFF.

V usage is TRBV2 and J usage is TRBJ2-3; 12 bases agree with TRBD1. The CDR3 is made up of 17 amino acids. The V segment lost 7 bases and the J segment 3 bases; nucleotides outside the gene matches: 11. CDR1 is SNHLY and CDR2 is FYNNEI in the germline V gene. The CDR3 DNA reads as TGTGCCAGCAAACTTATACCGGGACAGGGGGCAACAGATACGCAGTATTTT. Its protein product is CASKLIPGQGATDTQYF.

V is TRBV30 and J is TRBJ1-3; no firm D call. This CDR3 has 14 amino acids. The germline V gene encodes CDR1 GTSNPN and CDR2 SVGIG (reference sequence). Trimming took off 8 bases at V and 0 bases at J, with 14 bases between the two ends. The CDR3 nucleotides read TGTGCCCTTACCAGTGGTTCCTCTGGAAACACCATATATTTT. It codes for CALTSGSSGNTIYF.